A single T cell receptor (beta chain) is shown here with its context. Synthetic TCR analog templates were added to each PCR reaction. Measured with immunoSEQ multiplex PCR; TCRdb has only the in-frame clones, and not every one. The sample has fewer than 90,000 clones; 85% to 95% are singletons. This CDR3 region has 14 residues. CDR1 is KGHSH, CDR2 LQKENI, per germline. V lost 1 base, J lost 5 bases, and 9 bases lay in between. This sample is drawn from a study of PD-L1 blockade in urothelial cancer. Indicated time point: peripheral blood 6 weeks after treatment start. The V and J genes are TRBV18 and TRBJ2-4, with D perhaps matching TRBD1 (6 bases). This sample comprised PBMCs, obtained around atezolizumab (anti-PD-L1) treatment. The sequence was obtained from a woman of 80 years or more with urothelial cancer. CDR3 nucleotide sequence: TGTGCCAGCTCACCACAGCAGGGGCAAAACATTCAGTACTTC. Translated, it gives CASSPQQGQNIQYF.